This T cell receptor (beta chain) was retrieved from a study of cytomegalovirus exposure and HLA in healthy donors (dated by TCRdb to about 2017). For the study in its entirety: An earlier analysis of 587 of the donors reported 250 to 300 Gb of sequence data and 95 million to 130 million unique TCR beta sequences obtained from some 200 million T cells. An early release that covered more than 550 HLA-typed donors contained approximately 300 gigabases of sequencing data and tens of millions of unique TCR sequences. Of the roughly 390 genotyped donors, 75% to 85% were placed in the genetic ancestry cluster associated with self-reported Caucasian donors. The study aimed to test whether cataloging public T cell receptors could reveal signatures of past pathogen exposure. Using immunosequencing, the study profiled T cell repertoires from 666 subjects and related those repertoires to cytomegalovirus serostatus. Along with the approximately 600-subject first cohort, a separate validation cohort of 120 different subjects was used. To predict cytomegalovirus infection status, the study brought together high-throughput TCR immunosequencing, statistical association of individual TCRs with disease status, and machine learning. To study patterns of TCR occurrence, a later analysis re-analyzed previously published TCR beta repertoires from around 670 donors and added high-resolution HLA genotyping. Rather than using new phenotypic data, the later analysis identified candidate immune exposures from TCR beta sequences and from how often those sequences occurred across donors. In an earlier analysis of around 540 of the donors, high-throughput TCR beta sequencing was used to judge whether each TCR beta V gene segment behaved as functional or pseudogenic. Alongside the repertoire data, information on donor age, sex, ethnicity and CMV serostatus was compiled. Genome-wide SNP genotypes for about 65% of the 666 donors were used in a later genetic analysis, which treated that subset as a discovery cohort. Every repertoire in the discovery cohort had been generated on one and the same sequencing platform. Class I and class II HLA loci were covered by the typing at four-digit resolution. The number of typed donors differed by locus: about 629-640 for A, B, C, DRB1 and DQB1; approximately 520 for DQA1; some 590 for DPA1; and 450 to 480 for DPB1. Four or five DR-DQ haplotypes were handled as single units for association and clustering because linkage in the cohort was strong. Across about 370 genotyped donors of the cohort, an average of roughly 250,000 unique TCR beta nucleotide sequences per donor were sequenced, and roughly 17% of those sequences were non-productive.

In total, 500 to 700 healthy bone marrow donors made up the cohort. Cohort members were all nominally healthy when sampled, although unrecorded immune exposures were likely present. The donor tested CMV seronegative, placing the donor among the 300 to 450 seronegative members of the cohort. A peripheral blood sample was collected from each donor, and TCR beta sequencing was performed on peripheral blood mononuclear cells. Genomic DNA extraction from the blood cell samples was performed with the Qiagen DNeasy Blood Extraction Kit. Only a few counts were recorded for this clone. The antigen it recognizes is unknown. No quality values exist for individual bases; no much larger clone is one base distant. Trimming takes 1 base off V and 2 bases off J; junction bases not matched to a gene: 7. The germline V gene (reference sequence) yields GTSNPN for CDR1 and SVGIG for CDR2. The CDR3 runs 16 residues from the cysteine to the phenylalanine. Here the CDR3 DNA is all that survives: 48 bases in frame from base 1.

Here is what the overall study found, with its caveats: In vitro tests confirmed that a few of the cytomegalovirus-associated TCR beta chains recognize cytomegalovirus antigens. A later genetic analysis associated a missense DCLRE1C variant with V-gene and J-gene trimming of TCR beta chains, and an independent cohort replicated the association. The classifier was reported to diagnose cytomegalovirus status with high specificity and sensitivity in both the original and validation cohorts. A total of 150 or so TCR beta chains were listed by the study as associated with cytomegalovirus. A further reported finding was that TCR beta sequences accurately predicted the HLA-A and HLA-B alleles for most subjects in the first cohort. Compared with equally common non-associated chains, HLA-associated TCR beta chains in a later analysis were more clonally expanded and had lower generation probabilities. The authors suggested that the approach could potentially be generalized to other disease states and immunological phenotypes. A later analysis associated about 17,000 TCR beta sequences with specific HLA alleles at a false discovery rate of 0.05. According to a later analysis, parvovirus B19, influenza, CMV and Epstein-Barr virus appeared linked to several top co-occurrence clusters. Some IMGT-functional V segments, including TRBV6-2 and TRBV6-3, could not be distinguished by the 87-base-pair reads and were therefore excluded. When HLA alleles, especially DR and DQ, strongly co-occurred, attributing TCR associations to individual alleles was difficult. Because counts were too low, roughly 16 rarely observed V segments, including chromosome 9 orphons, were left out of the earlier analysis of roughly 600 of the donors. Most CMV-associated TCR beta chains appeared to be HLA-restricted in a later analysis, and the HLA associations seemed to be driven largely by CMV exposure. Because some donors lacked HLA typing at each locus, the association tests relied only on the typed subset. The only immune exposure information available for the cohort was CMV serostatus. Roughly uniform sequencing depth across donors was assumed in presence/absence analyses, although this assumption may not hold. A later analysis found that TCR association rates varied across HLA loci, with DRB1 alleles showing the most associated TCRs and HLA-C alleles the fewest. A cluster of highly shared sequence variants was judged likely to be a technical artifact of the sequencing pipeline. Most TCR sequences were seen in very few donors, while some public TCRs were found in many individuals. The cohort was sequenced for TCR beta chains only, and without alpha or paired-chain data the features that could be detected were limited. Correlated functional status among segregating V segments might be attributable to linkage disequilibrium, but an unknown experimental factor could not be ruled out. A later genetic analysis reported fewer N-insertions in productive TCRs among donors in an Asian-associated ancestry cluster than the roughly 690-donor mean. An earlier analysis of approximately 570 of the donors showed that most TCR beta V segments appeared in productive rearrangements either about 87% or about 30% of the time, which broadly matched IMGT annotations.

The library was generated by the immunoSEQ multiplex PCR assay. For the multiplex PCR, a mixture combining 60 forward primers for TCR Vbeta segments and 13 reverse primers for TCR Jbeta segments was used. The CDR3 region of rearranged TCR beta genes was amplified from genomic DNA by a multiplex PCR assay. Amplified TCR beta libraries were sequenced as 87-base-pair reads on the Illumina HiSeq System. The original pipeline was this. Across the roughly 640 repertoires, a later analysis counted approximately 75 million unique TCR beta chains, 9 million to 14 million of which were shared by at least two donors. To remove PCR and sequencing errors, raw reads were error-corrected and collapsed into unique sequences using a nearest-neighbor algorithm that merged closely related sequences. V, D and J gene segments were assigned by aligning CDR3 sequences to IMGT reference sequences. Each retained sequence needed at least a six-nucleotide match to both a V gene segment and a J gene segment. Rearrangements were called productive when the CDR3 lacked stop codons and stayed in frame with V and J; all others were non-productive. CDR3 was defined by IMGT convention, running from the second conserved V-encoded cysteine to the conserved J-encoded phenylalanine. In an earlier analysis of just under 600 of the donors, sequences lacking an unambiguous match to a single V gene segment were excluded. An earlier analysis of about 600 of the donors called V segments functional above 56.7% productive rearrangements and segregating when the between-donor standard deviation exceeded 5%. A statistical classification framework was built for diagnosing cytomegalovirus status from the catalog of TCR beta chain sequences. In a later analysis, V and J genes were assigned by comparing TCR nucleotide sequences against IMGT/GENE-DB human TR gene sequences. The TCRdist pipeline was used in a later analysis to assign CDR3 sequences and most-parsimonious VDJ recombination scenarios. In a later analysis, each TCR beta chain was defined by its CDR3 amino acid sequence together with its V-gene family, and reads lacking a unique V-gene family were excluded. A later analysis removed 600 or so highly shared, low-generation-probability nucleotide sequences to deal with suspected cross-contamination and a sequencing artifact. In a later analysis, a clonal expansion index for each public chain was calculated from normalized within-repertoire ranks of inferred template counts. Generation probabilities in a later analysis came from a VDJ recombination model fitted to out-of-frame rearrangements, and those results were checked against IGoR. Hypergeometric tests were used in a later analysis to score TCR-TCR, TCR-HLA and TCR-CMV co-occurrence, with a repertoire-size bias correction applied to the TCR pairs. A later analysis estimated false discovery rates by permuting HLA or CMV assignments 20 times. In a later analysis, co-occurring TCRs were grouped using DBSCAN, and TCRdist sequence similarity was added for clustering within HLA-allele-positive subsets. Repertoires with fewer than 30,000 or more than 120,000 public chains were left out of co-occurrence clustering, as were roughly five repertoires with anomalous nucleotide sharing. The source is immuneACCESS, and TCRdb retained only in-frame sequences with V and J called. Part of the clones is not carried over; for the studies checked, unresolved V genes explain less than half of this, and the remainder is unexplained. V, J and clone size derive from that table, while D and trimming were established from the DNA sequence. This sample comprises 150,000 to 200,000 clones, about 80% of them detected only once. The ten largest clones add up to roughly 1% of the sample.

This clonotype originated in a woman aged 40 to 55 in good health and CMV-seronegative. Sequenced input: PBMCs. Recombination connected TRBV30 to TRBJ1-1; 10 bases in the middle match TRBD1. The sequenced DNA: TGTGCCTGGAGTGAACCCGGGACAGGGGTTAACACTGAAGCTTTCTTT. The resulting protein is CAWSEPGTGVNTEAFF. The reference TRBV30 and TRBJ1-1 proteins fill in what lies around the CDR3, so the full variable domain reads SQTIHQWPATLVQPVGSPLSLECTVEGTSNPNLYWYRQAAGRGLQLLFYSVGIGQISSEVPQNLSASRPQDRQFILSSKKLLLSDSGFYLCAWSEPGTGVNTEAFFGQGTRLTVV.